What follows is one T cell receptor (beta chain) and its context. Repertoires were generated with immunoSEQ multiplex PCR, while TCRdb's copy carries only in-frame clones and drops some. The table shows more than 50,000 clones, with roughly 85% occurring only once. The data are from a study of a mutant IDH1 vaccine in newly diagnosed glioma. Indicated time point: baseline, week 1 (first vaccination visit). Documented treatment: pre-vaccination baseline after standard-of-care therapy. New astrocytomas of WHO grade 3 or 4 that were IDH1-mutant and ATRX-lost were found in the donors. The CDR3 extends over 16 amino acids. Germline V gene lookup returns CDR1 SGHNT and CDR2 YENEEA. V shed 2 bases and J shed 7 bases, with 17 bases lying between them.

V usage is TRBV11-3 and J usage is TRBJ2-2, with D possibly being TRBD1 (6 bases). Specimen: PBMCs, collected from a glioma patient treated with radiotherapy, temozolomide or both. The source of this sequence is a man younger than 40 with glioma. The DNA for the CDR3 is TGTGCCAGCAGCTTAAAAATGTCTACAGGGATCGGGGAGCTGTTTTTT. It specifies CASSLKMSTGIGELFF.